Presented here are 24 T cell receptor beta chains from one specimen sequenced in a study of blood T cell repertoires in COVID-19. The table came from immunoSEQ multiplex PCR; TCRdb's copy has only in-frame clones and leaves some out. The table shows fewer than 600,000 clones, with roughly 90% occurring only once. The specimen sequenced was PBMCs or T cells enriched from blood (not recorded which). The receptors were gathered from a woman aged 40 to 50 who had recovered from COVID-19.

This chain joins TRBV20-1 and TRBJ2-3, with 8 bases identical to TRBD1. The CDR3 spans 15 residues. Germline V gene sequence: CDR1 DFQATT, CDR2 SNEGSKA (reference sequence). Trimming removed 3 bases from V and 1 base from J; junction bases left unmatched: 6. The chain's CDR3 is CSASFGQGGTDTQYF. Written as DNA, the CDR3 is TGCAGTGCTAGTTTCGGACAGGGAGGCACAGATACGCAGTATTTT.

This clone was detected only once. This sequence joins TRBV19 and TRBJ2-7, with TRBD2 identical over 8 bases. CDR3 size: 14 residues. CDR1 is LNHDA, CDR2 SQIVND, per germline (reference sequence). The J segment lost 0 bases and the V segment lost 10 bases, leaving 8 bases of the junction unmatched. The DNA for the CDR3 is TGTGCCACCACCGGGGGGGGGAGCTCCTACGAGCAGTACTTC. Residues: CATTGGGSSYEQYF.

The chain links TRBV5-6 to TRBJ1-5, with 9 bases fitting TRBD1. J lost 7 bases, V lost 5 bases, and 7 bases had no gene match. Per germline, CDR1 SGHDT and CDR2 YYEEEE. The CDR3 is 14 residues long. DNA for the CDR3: TGTGCCAGCAGGGAAACAGGGGGCGGACAGCCCCAGCATTTT. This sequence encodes CASRETGGGQPQHF.

Here the CDR3 reads CASSQDRVPYNEQFF. CDR3 sequence (DNA): TGTGCCAGCTCACAGGACAGGGTGCCCTACAATGAGCAGTTCTTC. The rearrangement links TRBV18 to TRBJ2-1; 8 bases fit TRBD1. Unmatched junction bases numbered 4, after V lost 4 bases and J lost 2 bases. Germline CDR1 is KGHSH and CDR2 is LQKENI. This CDR3 is built from 15 residues.

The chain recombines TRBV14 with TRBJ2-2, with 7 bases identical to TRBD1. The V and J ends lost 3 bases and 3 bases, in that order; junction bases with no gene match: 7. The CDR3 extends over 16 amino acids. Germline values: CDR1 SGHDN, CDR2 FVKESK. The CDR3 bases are TGTGCCAGCAGCCAGTCGACAGGGAGAGACACCGGGGAGCTGTTTTTT. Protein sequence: CASSQSTGRDTGELFF.

CDR3 amino acids: CASSLGRTSTDTQYF. CDR3 DNA: TGTGCCAGCAGCTTAGGGCGGACTAGCACAGATACGCAGTATTTT. This chain uses TRBV11-3 with TRBJ2-3; tentative D call: TRBD2 (5 bases). The CDR3 has 15 residues. V was shortened by 1 base and J by 0 bases, with 8 bases between the two germline ends. Looked up from germline, CDR1 is SGHNT and CDR2 is YENEEA.

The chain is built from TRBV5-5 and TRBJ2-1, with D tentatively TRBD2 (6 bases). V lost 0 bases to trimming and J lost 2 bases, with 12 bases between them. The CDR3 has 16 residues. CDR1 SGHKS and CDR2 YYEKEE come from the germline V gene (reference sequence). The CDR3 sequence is CASSLGLAATYNEQFF. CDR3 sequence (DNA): TGTGCCAGCAGCTTGGGTTTAGCGGCTACCTACAATGAGCAGTTCTTC.

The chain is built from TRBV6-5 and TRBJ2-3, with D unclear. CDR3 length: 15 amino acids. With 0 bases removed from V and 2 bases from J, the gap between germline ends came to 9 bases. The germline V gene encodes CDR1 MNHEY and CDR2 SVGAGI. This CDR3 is CASSYSTFSTDTQYF. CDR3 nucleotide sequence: TGTGCCAGCAGTTACTCGACTTTCTCCACAGATACGCAGTATTTT.

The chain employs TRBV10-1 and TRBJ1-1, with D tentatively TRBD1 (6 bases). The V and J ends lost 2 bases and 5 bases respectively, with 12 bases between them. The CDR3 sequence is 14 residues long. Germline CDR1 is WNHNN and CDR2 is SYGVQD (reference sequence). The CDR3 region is CASSERGSVTEAFF. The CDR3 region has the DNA TGCGCCAGCAGTGAGAGGGGGTCTGTTACTGAAGCTTTCTTT.

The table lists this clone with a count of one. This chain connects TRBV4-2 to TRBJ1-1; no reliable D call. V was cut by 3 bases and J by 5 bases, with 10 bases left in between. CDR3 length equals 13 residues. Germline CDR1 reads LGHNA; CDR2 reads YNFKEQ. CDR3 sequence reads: CASSQATITEAFF. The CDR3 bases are TGTGCCAGCAGCCAGGCGACAATAACTGAAGCTTTCTTT.

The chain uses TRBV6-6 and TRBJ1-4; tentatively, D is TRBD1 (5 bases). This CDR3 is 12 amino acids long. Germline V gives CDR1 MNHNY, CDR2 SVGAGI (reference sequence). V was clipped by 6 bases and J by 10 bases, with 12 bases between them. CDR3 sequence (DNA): TGTGCCAGCAGCCTTTTCGGGGGAAAACTGTTTTTT. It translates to CASSLFGGKLFF.

The CDR3 sequence: CASVIGQGYHEQYF. DNA for the CDR3: TGTGCCAGCGTCATAGGACAGGGGTACCACGAGCAGTACTTC. The chain uses TRBV2 and TRBJ2-7, with 9 bases aligning to TRBD1. V was clipped by 8 bases and J by 5 bases; unmatched bases: 10. Per the germline V gene, CDR1 is SNHLY and CDR2 is FYNNEI. The CDR3 length is 14 residues.

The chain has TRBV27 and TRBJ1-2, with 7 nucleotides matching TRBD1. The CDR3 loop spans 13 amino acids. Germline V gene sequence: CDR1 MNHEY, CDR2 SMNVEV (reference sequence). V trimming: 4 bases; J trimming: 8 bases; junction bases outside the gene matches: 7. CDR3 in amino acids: CASSSRTGWGYTF. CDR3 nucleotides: TGTGCCAGCAGTTCTCGGACAGGTTGGGGCTACACCTTC.

CDR3 sequence reads: CSVEVVRGNEQFF. The DNA of the CDR3 is TGCAGCGTTGAAGTCGTCCGGGGGAATGAGCAGTTCTTC. The chain recombines TRBV29-1 with TRBJ2-1; possible D gene TRBD2, 6 bases. V lost 1 base, J lost 7 bases, and 11 bases lay in between. The germline V gene encodes CDR1 SQVTM and CDR2 ANQGSEA. This CDR3 is 13 amino acids long.

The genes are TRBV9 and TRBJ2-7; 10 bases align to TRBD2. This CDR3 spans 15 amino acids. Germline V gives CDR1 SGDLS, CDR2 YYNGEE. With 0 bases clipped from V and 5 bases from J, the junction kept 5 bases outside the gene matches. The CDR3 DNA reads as TGTGCCAGCAGCGTAGGGGTAGCGGGAGGCCACGAGCAGTACTTC. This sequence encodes CASSVGVAGGHEQYF.

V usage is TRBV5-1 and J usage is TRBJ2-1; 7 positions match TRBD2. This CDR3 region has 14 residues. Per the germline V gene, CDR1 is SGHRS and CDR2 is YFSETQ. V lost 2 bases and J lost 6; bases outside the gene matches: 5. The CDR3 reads CASSLRREINEQFF. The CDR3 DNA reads TGCGCCAGCAGCTTACGGCGGGAGATCAATGAGCAGTTCTTC.

CDR3 loop: CASSSGNSPLHF. In nucleotides, the CDR3 is TGCGCCAGCAGTTCGGGGAATTCACCCCTCCACTTT. The chain carries TRBV5-1 and TRBJ1-6; D is unresolved. The CDR3 loop spans 12 amino acids. V was clipped by 5 bases and J by 7 bases, with 7 bases between them. In germline, CDR1 is SGHRS, CDR2 YFSETQ.

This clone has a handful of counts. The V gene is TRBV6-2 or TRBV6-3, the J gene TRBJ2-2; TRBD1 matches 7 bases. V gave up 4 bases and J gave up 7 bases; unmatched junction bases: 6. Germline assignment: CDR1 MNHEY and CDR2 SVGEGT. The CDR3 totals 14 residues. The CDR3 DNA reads TGTGCCAGCAGTTCCGGGACAGTGGTCGGGGAGCTGTTTTTT. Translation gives CASSSGTVVGELFF.

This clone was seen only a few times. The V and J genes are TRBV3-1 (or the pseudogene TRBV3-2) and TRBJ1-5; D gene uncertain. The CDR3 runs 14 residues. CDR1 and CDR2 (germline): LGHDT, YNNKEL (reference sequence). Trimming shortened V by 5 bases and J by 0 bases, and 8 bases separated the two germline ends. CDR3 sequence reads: CASSFGNSNQPQHF. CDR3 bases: TGTGCCAGCAGCTTCGGGAATAGCAATCAGCCCCAGCATTTT.

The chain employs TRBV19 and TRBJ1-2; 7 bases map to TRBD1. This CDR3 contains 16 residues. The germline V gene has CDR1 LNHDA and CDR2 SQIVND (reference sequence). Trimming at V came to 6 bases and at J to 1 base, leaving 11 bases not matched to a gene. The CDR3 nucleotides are TGTGCCAGTAGAAATCCCTCGACAGGGTTTAACTATGGCTACACCTTC. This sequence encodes CASRNPSTGFNYGYTF.

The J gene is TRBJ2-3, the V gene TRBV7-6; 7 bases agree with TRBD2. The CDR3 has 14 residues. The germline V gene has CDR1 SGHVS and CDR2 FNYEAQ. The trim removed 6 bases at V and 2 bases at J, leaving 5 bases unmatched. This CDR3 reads CASRSSGATDTQYF. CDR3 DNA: TGTGCCAGCAGATCTAGCGGAGCCACAGATACGCAGTATTTT. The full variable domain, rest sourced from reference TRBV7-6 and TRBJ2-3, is GAGVSQSPRYKVTKRGQDVALRCDPISGHVSLYWYRQALGQGPEFLTYFNYEAQQDKSGLPNDRFSAERPEGSISTLTIQRTEQRDSAMYRCASRSSGATDTQYFGPGTRLTVL.

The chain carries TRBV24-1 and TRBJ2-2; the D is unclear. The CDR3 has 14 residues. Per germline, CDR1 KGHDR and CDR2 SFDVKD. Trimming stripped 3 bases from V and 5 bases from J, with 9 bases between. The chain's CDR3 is CATSDNRRTGELFF. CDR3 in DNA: TGTGCCACCAGTGATAATAGGCGGACCGGGGAGCTGTTTTTT.

CDR3 coding DNA: TGTGCCAGTACCCTAGGGGGTATAACTGAAGCTTTCTTT. The encoded protein is CASTLGGITEAFF. The chain recombines TRBV19 with TRBJ1-1; weak D call: TRBD1 (6 bases). V was shortened by 7 bases and J by 5 bases, with 14 bases between the two germline ends. Germline values: CDR1 LNHDA, CDR2 SQIVND (reference sequence). This CDR3 has 13 residues.

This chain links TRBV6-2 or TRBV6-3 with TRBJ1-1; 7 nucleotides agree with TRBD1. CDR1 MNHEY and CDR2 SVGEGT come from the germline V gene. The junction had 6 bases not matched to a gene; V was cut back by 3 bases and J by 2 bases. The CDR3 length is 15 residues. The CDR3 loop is CASSYLGTANTEAFF. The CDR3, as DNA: TGTGCCAGCAGTTATCTGGGGACAGCCAACACTGAAGCTTTCTTT.